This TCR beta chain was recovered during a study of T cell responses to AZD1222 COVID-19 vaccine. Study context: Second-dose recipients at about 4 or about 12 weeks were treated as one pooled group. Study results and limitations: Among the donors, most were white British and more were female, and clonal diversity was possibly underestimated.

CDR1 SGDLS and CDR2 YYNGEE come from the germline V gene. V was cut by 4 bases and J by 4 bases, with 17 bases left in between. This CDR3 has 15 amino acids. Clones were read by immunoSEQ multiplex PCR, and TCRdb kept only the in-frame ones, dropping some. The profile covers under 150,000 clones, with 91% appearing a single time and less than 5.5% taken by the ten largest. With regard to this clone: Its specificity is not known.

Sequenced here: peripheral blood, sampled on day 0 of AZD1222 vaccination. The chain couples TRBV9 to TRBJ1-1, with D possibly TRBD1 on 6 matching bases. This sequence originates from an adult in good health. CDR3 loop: CASSRSQGRSTEAFF. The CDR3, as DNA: TGTGCCAGCAGCCGGTCCCAGGGGAGGTCCACTGAAGCTTTCTTT.